The source of this TCR beta chain is a study of shared clonotypes between healthy human individuals. TCRdb keeps only in-frame clones here, not all; method: immunoSEQ multiplex PCR. The table has approximately 1.5 million clones, approximately 98% seen once. This clone showed up just once. Germline V gives CDR1 KGHSH, CDR2 LQKENI. CDR3 length equals 15 residues. V was clipped by 2 bases and J by 1 base, with 9 bases between them. Sequencing was performed on naive CD4+ T cells sorted from blood. Subset reported: CD45RA+ positively selected. The gene calls are TRBV18 and TRBJ1-5, with D maybe TRBD1 (5 bases). This receptor was identified in a man younger than 40 in good health. The CDR3 region has the DNA TGTGCCAGCTCACCAAGGGGTCGGAGCAATCAGCCCCAGCATTTT. Its protein product is CASSPRGRSNQPQHF.